A few counts support the clone carrying this TCR beta chain. Its antigen is currently unknown. Germline CDR1 GTSNPN, CDR2 SVGIG (reference sequence). The CDR3 has 15 residues. V was clipped by 6 bases and J by 0 bases; unmatched bases: 8. This sample was taken from a study of identical twins. The study, taken as a whole, reports: There is a chance that invariant MAIT and iNKT cells partially muddied zero-insertion analyses.

TCRdb called the 5' RACE reads again in MiXCR, with one record for every CDR3 protein. The sample has hundreds of thousands of distinct CDR3 sequences; around 8.3% are singletons. The same data also went into a second study, on yellow fever vaccine responses in identical twins.

The chain links TRBV30 to TRBJ2-3; 8 bases are a match to TRBD2. The sample consisted of PBMCs. The sequence was collected from a woman between 18 and 29 years old in good health. As DNA, the CDR3 is TGTGCCTGCCCCAAGAGCGGGGGAAGCACAGATACGCAGTATTTT. This sequence encodes CACPKSGGSTDTQYF.